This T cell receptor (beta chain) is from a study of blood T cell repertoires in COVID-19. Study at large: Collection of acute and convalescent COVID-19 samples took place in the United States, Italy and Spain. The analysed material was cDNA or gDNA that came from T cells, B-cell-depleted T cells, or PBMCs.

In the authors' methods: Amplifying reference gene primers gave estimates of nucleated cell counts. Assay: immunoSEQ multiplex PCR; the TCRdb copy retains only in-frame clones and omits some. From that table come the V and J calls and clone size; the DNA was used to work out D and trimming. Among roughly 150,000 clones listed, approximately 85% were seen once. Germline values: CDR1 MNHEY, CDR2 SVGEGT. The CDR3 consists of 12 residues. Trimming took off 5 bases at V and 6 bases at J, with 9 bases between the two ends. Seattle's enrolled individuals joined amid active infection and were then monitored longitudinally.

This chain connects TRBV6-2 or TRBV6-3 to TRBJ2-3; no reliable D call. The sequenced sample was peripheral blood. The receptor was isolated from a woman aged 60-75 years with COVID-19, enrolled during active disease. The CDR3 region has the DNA TGTGCCAGCAGTAAACTCAGGGATACGCAGTATTTT. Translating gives CASSKLRDTQYF.